The 10 T cell receptor beta chains below were found in one sample sequenced in a study of T cells after yellow fever vaccination. TCRdb re-derived calls from the 5' RACE reads in MiXCR, one entry per CDR3 protein. This sample yields 150,000 to 200,000 distinct CDR3 sequences, of which about 6.2% are seen a single time; about 2.7% belongs to the top ten. The sample consisted of CD4+ T cells sorted from PBMCs, taken on the day of the first yellow fever vaccination. The receptors were gathered from a man aged 18 to 29 who received the YFV17D yellow fever vaccine.

This clonotype was seen repeatedly, ten times or more. The chain links TRBV3-1 to TRBJ2-2; 10 bases fit TRBD2. CDR1 and CDR2 from the germline V gene are LGHDT and YNNKEL (reference sequence). V shed 1 base and J 15 bases; nucleotides not matched to a gene: 5. The CDR3 loop spans 13 amino acids. The CDR3 loop reads CASSQALAGTLFF. The CDR3 DNA is TGTGCCAGCAGCCAAGCACTAGCGGGGACGTTGTTTTTT. The complete variable domain, with remaining parts taken from reference TRBV3-1 and TRBJ2-2, reads DTAVSQTPKYLVTQMGNDKSIKCEQNLGHDTMYWYKQDSKKFLKIMFSYNNKELIINETVPNRFSPKSPDKAHLNLHINSLELGDSAVYFCASSQALAGTLFFGEGSRLTVL.

This clonotype has a handful of counts. The V and J genes are TRBV6-1 and TRBJ2-7; 7 bases line up with TRBD2. The CDR3 consists of 13 residues. The V gene end was trimmed by 6 bases and the J gene end by 2 bases; junction bases not matched to a gene: 4. Germline loops: CDR1 MNHNS, CDR2 SASEGT. CDR3 sequence reads: CASRIGGAYEQYF. For the CDR3, the DNA is TGTGCCAGCAGGATTGGGGGGGCCTACGAGCAGTACTTC.

This clonotype was seen repeatedly, ten times or more. The V gene is TRBV7-9, the J gene TRBJ2-5; a weak D match, TRBD2 (6 bases). In germline, CDR1 is SEHNR, CDR2 FQNEAQ (reference sequence). Trimming shortened V by 10 bases and J by 1 base, and 10 bases separated the two germline ends. The CDR3 is made up of 12 amino acids. This CDR3 is CAIGGGQETQYF. In DNA form, the CDR3 reads TGTGCCATCGGGGGAGGCCAAGAGACCCAGTACTTC. The variable domain in full, with the rest retrieved from reference TRBV7-9 and TRBJ2-5, is DTGVSQNPRHKITKRGQNVTFRCDPISEHNRLYWYRQTLGQGPEFLTYFQNEAQLEKSRLLSDRFSAERPKGSFSTLEIQRTEQGDSAMYLCAIGGGQETQYFGPGTRLLVL.

Notes on this clonotype: This may stem from a read error, because a much larger clone lies one nucleotide away. V and J are TRBV5-1 and TRBJ2-1, with 8 bases that match TRBD2. Germline loops: CDR1 SGHRS, CDR2 YFSETQ. The CDR3 extends over 16 amino acids. The CDR3, as DNA: TGCGCCAGCAGCTTGGACGCGGGGGGCTCCTACAATGAGCACTTCTTC. Protein sequence: CASSLDAGGSYNEHFF.

At least ten counts were recorded for this clonotype. The rearrangement links TRBV20-1 to TRBJ2-5, with TRBD1 matching 8 bases. V was pared by 5 bases and J by 5 bases, with 10 bases of the junction left unmatched. This CDR3 is built from 14 residues. CDR1 is DFQATT, CDR2 SNEGSKA, per germline (reference sequence). CDR3 amino acids: CSAASGGGEETQYF. Here the CDR3 DNA reads TGCAGTGCTGCCTCAGGGGGCGGAGAGGAGACCCAGTACTTC.

The table lists this clonotype with many counts. A much larger clone differs from this one at a single base, so this may be a read error. The chain uses TRBV12-3 or TRBV12-4 and TRBJ2-5; 9 bases are a match to TRBD1. CDR3 length: 14 residues. The CDR3 protein is CASSPQGARETHYF. CDR3 nucleotide sequence: TGTGCCAGCAGTCCACAGGGGGCGCGGGAGACCCATTACTTC.

The V call is TRBV5-1, the J call TRBJ2-5, with 11 bases that match TRBD1. The germline CDR1 and CDR2 sequences are SGHRS and YFSETQ. The CDR3 runs to 15 residues. V shed 5 bases, J shed 4 bases, and the junction held 7 bases outside the gene matches. CDR3 DNA sequence: TGCGCCAGCAGGCGAGCCGGGACAGGGGGAGAGACCCAGTACTTC. Translated, it gives CASRRAGTGGETQYF.

On this clonotype: One end of the junction fails to match germline, which may point to a read error. This rearrangement joins TRBV20-1 to TRBJ2-3, with D possibly TRBD1 on 5 matching bases. CDR3 length: 14 residues. Looked up from germline, CDR1 is DFQATT and CDR2 is SNEGSKA (reference sequence). CDR3 DNA: TGCAGTGCCCTCGGAACCAAATACACAGGTACGCAGTATTTT. Amino acid sequence: CSALGTKYTGTQYF.

There are a few counts of this clonotype. The chain couples TRBV11-2 to TRBJ1-1, with a tentative D call TRBD1 (5 bases). The CDR3 totals 15 residues. The germline V gene encodes CDR1 SGHAT and CDR2 FQNNGV. Trimming left V 5 bases short and J 0 bases short, with 13 bases between. The CDR3, as DNA: TGTGCCAGCAGCCTAAGGGACGTCATGAACACTGAAGCTTTCTTT. Translated, it gives CASSLRDVMNTEAFF.

This clonotype occurred a few times. The V gene is TRBV4-2, the J gene TRBJ1-5, with 7 nucleotides matching TRBD1. Germline-derived CDR1 and CDR2 are LGHNA and YNFKEQ. V lost 0 bases and J lost 2; bases outside the gene matches: 7. The CDR3 extends over 17 amino acids. As DNA, the CDR3 is TGTGCCAGCAGCCAAGACATTGACAGGGAGGGCAATCAGCCCCAGCATTTT. It translates to CASSQDIDREGNQPQHF.